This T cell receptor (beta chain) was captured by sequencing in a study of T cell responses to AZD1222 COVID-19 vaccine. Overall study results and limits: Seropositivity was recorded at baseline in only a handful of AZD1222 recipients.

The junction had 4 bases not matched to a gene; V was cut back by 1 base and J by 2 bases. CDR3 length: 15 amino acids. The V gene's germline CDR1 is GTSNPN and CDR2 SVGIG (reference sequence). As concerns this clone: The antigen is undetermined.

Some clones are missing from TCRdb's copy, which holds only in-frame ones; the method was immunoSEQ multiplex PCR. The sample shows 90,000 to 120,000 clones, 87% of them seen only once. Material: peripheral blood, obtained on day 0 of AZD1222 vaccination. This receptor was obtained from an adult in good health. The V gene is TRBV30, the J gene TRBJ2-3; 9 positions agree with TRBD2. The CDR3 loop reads CAWSAPSGITDTQYF. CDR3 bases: TGTGCCTGGAGTGCCCCTAGCGGGATCACAGATACGCAGTATTTT.